These 30 T cell receptor beta chains came from one sample sequenced in a study of cytomegalovirus exposure and HLA in healthy donors. This PCR relied on a set of 60 Vbeta primers and 13 Jbeta primers. Method: immunoSEQ multiplex PCR; TCRdb's copy keeps in-frame clones and lacks some. The sample carries approximately 180,000 clones, 84% recorded once. The sample comprised PBMCs. The receptors originated from a girl aged 10-17 years in good health and CMV-seropositive.

V and J are TRBV12-5 and TRBJ1-5; D is uncertain. Germline loops: CDR1 LGHNT, CDR2 FRNRAP. CDR3 size: 16 residues. V was trimmed by 0 bases and J by 7 bases, leaving 16 bases between them. CDR3 DNA sequence: TGTGCTAGTGGTTTGGTACGTTCCGGGGAGGGACAGCCCCAGCATTTT. Protein sequence: CASGLVRSGEGQPQHF.

The V call is TRBV27, the J call TRBJ1-2, with TRBD1 identical over 7 bases. After removal of 3 bases from V and 3 bases from J, the junction contained 7 bases not matched to a gene. The germline V gene encodes CDR1 MNHEY and CDR2 SMNVEV (reference sequence). CDR3 length equals 15 residues. This CDR3 reads CASSFTGDGDYGYTF. Here the CDR3 DNA reads TGTGCCAGCAGTTTCACAGGGGATGGCGACTATGGCTACACCTTC.

The chain combines TRBV7-2 with TRBJ1-2; unclear D gene. V gave up 1 base and J gave up 6 bases, with 9 bases separating them. CDR3 length: 13 amino acids. The germline gives CDR1 SGHTA, CDR2 FQGNSA. This CDR3 is CASSLVGVDGYTF. The CDR3 nucleotides are TGTGCCAGCAGCTTAGTCGGGGTGGATGGCTACACCTTC.

V gene TRBV5-1 combines with J gene TRBJ1-2; weak D call: TRBD1 (6 bases). The V gene lost 2 bases and the J gene lost 5 bases, with 16 bases spanning the gap. The germline V gene encodes CDR1 SGHRS and CDR2 YFSETQ. The CDR3 extends over 15 amino acids. The CDR3 sequence: CASSFDGQTTYGYTF. The CDR3 DNA sequence: TGCGCCAGCAGCTTCGATGGACAGACCACTTATGGCTACACCTTC.

This rearrangement joins TRBV4-1 to TRBJ1-2; unclear D gene. This CDR3 has 16 amino acids. Germline V gene sequence: CDR1 MGHRA, CDR2 YSYEKL. V lost 0 bases, J lost 5 bases, and 16 bases lay in between. CDR3 residues: CASSQDVVGAGYGYTF. The CDR3 DNA reads TGCGCCAGCAGCCAAGATGTAGTTGGAGCGGGGTATGGCTACACCTTC.

The chain links TRBV30 to TRBJ1-3; 11 positions agree with TRBD1. Germline V gives CDR1 GTSNPN, CDR2 SVGIG (reference sequence). The CDR3 has 14 residues. J gave up 10 bases and V 1 base, and 6 bases lay outside the gene matches. This chain's CDR3 is CAWSAGQGVWTIYF. Here the CDR3 DNA reads TGTGCCTGGAGTGCGGGACAGGGGGTATGGACCATATATTTT.

The chain is built from TRBV5-1 and TRBJ1-5, with D possibly matching TRBD1 (5 bases). With 0 bases removed from V and 0 bases from J, the gap between germline ends came to 13 bases. The CDR3 runs 17 residues. The germline CDR1 and CDR2 sequences are SGHRS and YFSETQ. The CDR3: CASSLAEGPYSNQPQHF. Here the CDR3 DNA reads TGCGCCAGCAGCTTGGCGGAGGGGCCCTATAGCAATCAGCCCCAGCATTTT.

The rearrangement links TRBV7-9 to TRBJ1-1; 12 bases line up with TRBD1. CDR3 size: 14 residues. CDR1 is SEHNR and CDR2 is FQNEAQ in the germline V gene (reference sequence). Trimming cost V 8 bases and J 7 bases; bases outside gene matches: 8. The CDR3 loop reads CASGPGQGALEAFF. CDR3 DNA sequence: TGTGCCAGCGGTCCGGGACAGGGGGCTCTTGAAGCTTTCTTT.

This chain joins TRBV29-1 and TRBJ1-2, with 8 bases matching TRBD1. CDR1 is SQVTM and CDR2 is ANQGSEA in the germline V gene. V shed 7 bases, J shed 4 bases, and the junction held 5 bases outside the gene matches. CDR3 size: 12 residues. CDR3 amino acids: CSAQGAGYGYTF. The CDR3 nucleotides read TGCAGCGCGCAGGGGGCCGGCTATGGCTACACCTTC.

The chain recombines TRBV27 with TRBJ2-2, with D unclear. CDR3 size: 14 residues. CDR1 and CDR2 (germline): MNHEY, SMNVEV (reference sequence). Trimming removed 2 bases at V and 4 bases at J, with 8 bases between. The CDR3 nucleotides read TGTGCCAGCAGTTTAGAGCGATCCACCGGGGAGCTGTTTTTT. It codes for CASSLERSTGELFF.

Only one count was recorded for this clone. The chain joins TRBV5-4 to TRBJ2-7, with a weak D call TRBD1 (5 bases). Per germline, CDR1 SGHNT and CDR2 YYREEE (reference sequence). V shed 2 bases and J shed 2 bases, with 14 bases lying between them. The CDR3 totals 15 residues. The CDR3 DNA reads TGTGCCAGCAGCTTCGCAATGACAGCAGCCTACGAGCAGTACTTC. As protein: CASSFAMTAAYEQYF.

This clone is a singleton in its sample. V and J are TRBV5-4 and TRBJ2-7, with a weak D call TRBD2 (7 bases). Looked up from germline, CDR1 is SGHNT and CDR2 is YYREEE (reference sequence). The CDR3 is made up of 14 amino acids. Trimming took 6 bases from V and 2 from J, leaving 15 bases between them. The CDR3, as DNA: TGTGCCAGCACCCCGGGGGGCGCGACCTACGAGCAGTACTTC. This translates into CASTPGGATYEQYF.

This clone has just one count. CDR3 region: CASSGWGVPLTAFF. The DNA for the CDR3 is TGTGCCAGCAGTGGGTGGGGGGTCCCGTTGACAGCTTTCTTT. V and J are TRBV6-1 and TRBJ1-1, with a possible D match to TRBD1 (5 bases). Germline V gene sequence: CDR1 MNHNS, CDR2 SASEGT. Trimming took 4 bases from V and 10 from J, leaving 19 bases between them. This CDR3 contains 14 residues.

This clone was counted once. This sequence joins TRBV28 and TRBJ2-5; 8 positions match TRBD1. V dropped 7 bases and J dropped 9; count of bases not matched to a gene: 22. The CDR3 has 17 amino acids. Germline CDR1 MDHEN, CDR2 SYDVKM. CDR3 sequence (DNA): TGTGCCAGCACCCGCTTAGCCCGGGACAGGTATACCGGGGCCCAGTACTTC. It translates to CASTRLARDRYTGAQYF.

The genes are TRBV5-5 and TRBJ1-2; 11 nucleotides agree with TRBD1. The CDR3 spans 14 residues. CDR1 is SGHKS, CDR2 YYEKEE, per germline (reference sequence). The junction had 3 bases not matched to a gene; V was cut back by 1 base and J by 7 bases. CDR3 region: CASSLWTGGSGYTF. The DNA of the CDR3 is TGTGCCAGCAGCTTGTGGACAGGGGGCTCTGGCTACACCTTC.

This sequence joins TRBV2 and TRBJ1-1; weak D call: TRBD1 (6 bases). The V and J ends lost 3 bases and 2 bases respectively, with 13 bases between them. Germline V lookup: CDR1 SNHLY, CDR2 FYNNEI. The CDR3 has 15 amino acids. The CDR3: CASSEGGAENTEAFF. In DNA, the CDR3 is TGTGCCAGCAGTGAGGGGGGGGCTGAAAACACTGAAGCTTTCTTT.

This chain joins TRBV29-1 and TRBJ1-1; D might be TRBD1 (6 bases). This CDR3 is 15 amino acids long. V was pared by 3 bases and J by 4 bases, with 18 bases between. The germline CDR1 and CDR2 sequences are SQVTM and ANQGSEA. CDR3: CSVDLGGGFGTEAFF. The CDR3 DNA sequence: TGCAGCGTTGACCTAGGGGGGGGCTTCGGCACTGAAGCTTTCTTT. The complete variable domain, with remaining parts taken from reference TRBV29-1 and TRBJ1-1, reads SAVISQKPSRDICQRGTSLTIQCQVDSQVTMMFWYRQQPGQSLTLIATANQGSEATYESGFVIDKFPISRPNLTFSTLTVSNMSPEDSSIYLCSVDLGGGFGTEAFFGQGTRLTVV.

V gene TRBV4-2 combines with J gene TRBJ1-1, with a weak D call TRBD1 (5 bases). Between the trimmed V and J ends, which lost 0 bases and 3 bases, there was a span of 20 bases. CDR1 LGHNA and CDR2 YNFKEQ come from the germline V gene. This CDR3 contains 18 residues. In DNA form, the CDR3 reads TGTGCCAGCAGCCAAGATCTAGCGGGAAGGGGAGGGGACACTGAAGCTTTCTTT. It codes for CASSQDLAGRGGDTEAFF.

This clone came up a few times. In DNA form, the CDR3 reads TGTGCCAGCAGCTTGGATGGACAGGGCTCCTACGAGCAGTACTTC. Its translation is CASSLDGQGSYEQYF. V is TRBV5-5 and J is TRBJ2-7; 8 bases map to TRBD1. The junction had 2 bases not matched to a gene; V was cut back by 0 bases and J by 0 bases. Germline V gives CDR1 SGHKS, CDR2 YYEKEE (reference sequence). CDR3 size: 15 residues.

The CDR3 reads CASSLAVGQAPYEQYF. In nucleotides, the CDR3 is TGCGCCAGCAGCTTGGCCGTAGGACAGGCCCCCTACGAGCAGTACTTC. The rearrangement joins TRBV5-1 to TRBJ2-7; TRBD1 agrees at 7 bases. V shed 0 bases, J shed 2 bases, and the junction held 8 bases outside the gene matches. Germline lookup yields CDR1 SGHRS and CDR2 YFSETQ. This CDR3 has 16 amino acids.

The chain has TRBV4-1 and TRBJ2-3; TRBD2 matches at 9 bases. The CDR3 length is 15 residues. Germline CDR1 reads MGHRA; CDR2 reads YSYEKL. V dropped 2 bases and J dropped 4; count of bases not matched to a gene: 4. The CDR3 protein is CASSQLAGNADTQYF. The DNA for the CDR3 is TGCGCCAGCAGCCAACTAGCGGGGAATGCAGATACGCAGTATTTT.

As regards this clone: Other DNA sequences in the same sample also yield this CDR3. V is TRBV5-1 and J is TRBJ2-6, with 7 bases that match TRBD2. Germline V gene lookup returns CDR1 SGHRS and CDR2 YFSETQ. The ends lost 7 bases at V and 2 bases at J; junction bases unmatched: 3. This CDR3 is built from 14 residues. CDR3 nucleotides: TGCGCCAGCGGCGCGGGGGCTGGGGCCAACGTCCTGACTTTC. It translates to CASGAGAGANVLTF.

This clone was counted a few times. The genes are TRBV14 and TRBJ2-3; D ambiguous. CDR1 is SGHDN and CDR2 is FVKESK in the germline V gene. Trimming stripped 1 base from V and 0 bases from J, with 5 bases between. CDR3 length equals 14 residues. In DNA form, the CDR3 reads TGTGCCAGCAGCCAAGCGTCTAGCACAGATACGCAGTATTTT. It codes for CASSQASSTDTQYF.

The chain combines TRBV6-4 with TRBJ2-1, with 8 positions matching TRBD2. Germline CDR1 MRHNA, CDR2 SNTAGT. The CDR3 runs 16 residues. The trim removed 3 bases at V and 4 bases at J, leaving 8 bases unmatched. The CDR3 DNA reads as TGTGCCAGCAGTGAAGAGGCGGGGGGCATTTACAATGAGCAGTTCTTC. This translates into CASSEEAGGIYNEQFF.

This clone was counted a few times. This chain uses TRBV6-5 with TRBJ2-5; D unclear. This CDR3 has 14 amino acids. Between the trimmed V and J ends, which lost 6 bases and 4 bases, there was a span of 15 bases. The V gene's germline CDR1 is MNHEY and CDR2 SVGAGI. In nucleotides, the CDR3 is TGTGCCAGCAGACGCACCACCATCGGAGAGACCCAGTACTTC. Protein product: CASRRTTIGETQYF.

The gene calls are TRBV10-1 and TRBJ2-2; D may be TRBD2 (5 bases). Germline V CDR1 and CDR2: WNHNN, SYGVQD (reference sequence). Trimming took 2 bases from V and 1 from J, leaving 20 bases between them. The CDR3 extends over 19 amino acids. Here the CDR3 reads CASSEGPRTPSWNTGELFF. The CDR3 DNA is TGCGCCAGCAGTGAGGGCCCAAGGACTCCTAGTTGGAACACCGGGGAGCTGTTTTTT.

The chain carries TRBV15 and TRBJ2-6; no firm D call. Germline V CDR1 and CDR2: LNHNV, YYDKDF (reference sequence). V lost 8 bases and J lost 0, with 5 bases in between. The CDR3 has 13 amino acids. The DNA for the CDR3 is TGTGCCACCCACAACTCTGGGGCCAACGTCCTGACTTTC. Protein sequence: CATHNSGANVLTF.

This sequence joins TRBV30 and TRBJ2-3; D is uncertain. CDR3 length: 12 residues. The ends were cut back, 4 bases at V and 6 bases at J, with 11 bases in the middle. Germline V gene sequence: CDR1 GTSNPN, CDR2 SVGIG (reference sequence). The CDR3 sequence: CAWKLAKDTQYF. The CDR3 DNA sequence: TGTGCCTGGAAATTGGCCAAGGATACGCAGTATTTT. Complete variable domain (other parts from reference TRBV30 and TRBJ2-3): SQTIHQWPATLVQPVGSPLSLECTVEGTSNPNLYWYRQAAGRGLQLLFYSVGIGQISSEVPQNLSASRPQDRQFILSSKKLLLSDSGFYLCAWKLAKDTQYFGPGTRLTVL.

The table lists this clone with a count of one. V gene TRBV7-2 combines with J gene TRBJ1-1; a possible D gene is TRBD1 (6 bases). CDR1 and CDR2 (germline): SGHTA, FQGNSA. The CDR3 is made up of 16 amino acids. The germline V and J ends were trimmed by 2 bases and 3 bases, with 16 bases remaining between them. CDR3 amino acids: CASSLLLGQRDTEAFF. CDR3 DNA: TGTGCCAGCAGCTTACTTCTAGGACAGAGGGACACTGAAGCTTTCTTT.

The chain employs TRBV29-1 and TRBJ2-3; D perhaps matches TRBD2 (6 bases). The germline V gene encodes CDR1 SQVTM and CDR2 ANQGSEA. This CDR3 comprises 14 residues. The V end was cut by 7 bases, the J end by 0 bases, with 14 bases between. CDR3 in amino acids: CSAQPGLSTDTQYF. CDR3 sequence (DNA): TGCAGCGCTCAACCGGGACTTAGCACAGATACGCAGTATTTT.